These 10 T cell receptor beta chains were sequenced from one sample in a study of blood T cell repertoires in COVID-19. Generated by immunoSEQ multiplex PCR, the TCRdb table keeps only in-frame clones and is missing some. Among under 200,000 clones, roughly 82% were seen once, and the ten largest hold 4% to 6.5%. Material: PBMCs or T cells enriched from blood (not recorded which). The origin of the receptors is a woman between 55 and 75 years old with acute COVID-19.

This clone was seen a few times. The chain recombines TRBV18 with TRBJ1-5; the D gene is possibly TRBD1 (5 bases). The germline gives CDR1 KGHSH, CDR2 LQKENI. This CDR3 comprises 15 residues. Between the trimmed V and J ends, which lost 2 bases and 3 bases, there was a span of 11 bases. As DNA, the CDR3 is TGTGCCAGCTCACCAGAGAGCAGGGTCAATCAGCCCCAGCATTTT. This encodes CASSPESRVNQPQHF.

This clone was seen just once. The chain is built from TRBV2 and TRBJ2-3, with 7 bases matching TRBD2. The trim removed 7 bases at V and 2 bases at J, leaving 6 bases unmatched. The CDR3 loop spans 14 amino acids. Germline CDR1 SNHLY, CDR2 FYNNEI. CDR3 amino acids: CASNLADFTDTQYF. CDR3 nucleotides: TGTGCCAGCAATCTAGCGGACTTCACAGATACGCAGTATTTT.

The V gene is TRBV11-2, the J gene TRBJ1-5, with D perhaps TRBD1 (5 bases). Deletions cut 8 bases from V and 5 bases from J, with 13 bases between. Germline assignment: CDR1 SGHAT and CDR2 FQNNGV. The CDR3 has 13 amino acids. CDR3 protein: CASAQGMDQPQHF. CDR3 DNA sequence: TGTGCCAGCGCGCAGGGAATGGATCAGCCCCAGCATTTT.

The J gene is TRBJ2-6, the V gene TRBV4-3; D is uncertain. Germline V lookup: CDR1 LGHNA, CDR2 YSLEER. Trimming left V 0 bases short and J 4 bases short, with 10 bases between. This CDR3 region has 16 residues. The CDR3: CASSQDVAAGANVLTF. Written as DNA, the CDR3 is TGCGCCAGCAGCCAAGATGTGGCCGCCGGGGCCAACGTCCTGACTTTC.

This chain joins TRBV9 and TRBJ2-1, with 9 bases aligning to TRBD1. Germline V CDR1 and CDR2: SGDLS, YYNGEE. The CDR3 consists of 15 residues. V lost 4 bases and J lost 5; bases outside the gene matches: 7. The CDR3 loop reads CASSPRDRVDNEQFF. The CDR3 DNA reads as TGTGCCAGCAGCCCCCGGGACAGGGTAGACAATGAGCAGTTCTTC.

The chain links TRBV24-1 to TRBJ1-2; 9 nucleotides agree with TRBD1. This CDR3 region has 15 residues. V lost 2 bases to trimming and J lost 6 bases; unmatched junction nucleotides: 6. Germline-derived CDR1 and CDR2 are KGHDR and SFDVKD. CDR3 DNA: TGTGCCACCAGTGATTACGACAGGGGGATCAATGGCTACACCTTC. This gives the protein CATSDYDRGINGYTF.

The J gene is TRBJ2-7, the V gene TRBV27; D might be TRBD1 (6 bases). Germline values: CDR1 MNHEY, CDR2 SMNVEV (reference sequence). V was cut by 8 bases and J by 5 bases, with 10 bases left in between. This CDR3 is built from 11 residues. In DNA, the CDR3 is TGTGCCAGCGGGACAATCGACGAGCAGTACTTC. Translated, it gives CASGTIDEQYF.

V usage is TRBV6-5 and J usage is TRBJ1-1, with 8 positions matching TRBD1. Unmatched junction bases numbered 3, after V lost 5 bases and J lost 7 bases. The CDR3 extends over 12 amino acids. Germline V gene sequence: CDR1 MNHEY, CDR2 SVGAGI. CDR3 coding DNA: TGTGCCAGCAGTCACGGACAGGGTGAAGCTTTCTTT. Residues: CASSHGQGEAFF.

This clone was detected only a few times. The chain joins TRBV16 to TRBJ2-1, with 9 bases aligning to TRBD1. CDR3 length: 16 amino acids. The germline V gene encodes CDR1 KGHSY and CDR2 FQNENV. Trimming at V came to 3 bases and at J to 5 bases, leaving 8 bases not matched to a gene. The CDR3 bases are TGTGCCAGCAGCCACCCTCAGGGACAGGGCGACAATGAGCAGTTCTTC. It translates to CASSHPQGQGDNEQFF. Based on the CDR3 plus reference TRBV16 and TRBJ2-1, the full variable domain is GEEVAQTPKHLVRGEGQKAKLYCAPIKGHSYVFWYQQVLKNEFKFLISFQNENVFDETGMPKERFSAKCLPNSPCSLEIQATKLEDSAVYFCASSHPQGQGDNEQFFGPGTRLTVL.

The V and J genes are TRBV5-5 and TRBJ2-1; no reliable D call. V dropped 2 bases and J dropped 10 bases, with 13 bases sitting between them. Germline V lookup: CDR1 SGHKS, CDR2 YYEKEE (reference sequence). The CDR3 runs 13 residues. In nucleotides, the CDR3 is TGTGCCAGCAGCTTCCCCCACAAGGAGGAGCAGTTCTTC. This sequence encodes CASSFPHKEEQFF.